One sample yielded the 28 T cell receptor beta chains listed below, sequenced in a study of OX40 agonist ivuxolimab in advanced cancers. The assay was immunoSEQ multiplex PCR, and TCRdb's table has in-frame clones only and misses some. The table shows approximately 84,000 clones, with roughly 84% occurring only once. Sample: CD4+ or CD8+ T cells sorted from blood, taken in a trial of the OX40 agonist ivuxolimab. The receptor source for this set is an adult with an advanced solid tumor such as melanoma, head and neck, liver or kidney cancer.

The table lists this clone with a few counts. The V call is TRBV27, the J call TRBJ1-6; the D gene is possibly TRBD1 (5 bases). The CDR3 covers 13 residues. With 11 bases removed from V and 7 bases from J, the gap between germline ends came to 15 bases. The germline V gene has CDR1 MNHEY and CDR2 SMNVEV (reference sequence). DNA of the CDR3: TGTGCCCCACCCCCGGGGGTCAATTCACCCCTCCACTTT. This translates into CAPPPGVNSPLHF.

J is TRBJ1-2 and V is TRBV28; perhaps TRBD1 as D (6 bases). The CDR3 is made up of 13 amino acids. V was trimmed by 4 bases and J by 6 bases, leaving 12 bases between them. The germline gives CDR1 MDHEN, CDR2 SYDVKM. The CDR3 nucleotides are TGTGCCAGCAGTTCCAGGACAGTTAATGGCTACACCTTC. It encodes CASSSRTVNGYTF.

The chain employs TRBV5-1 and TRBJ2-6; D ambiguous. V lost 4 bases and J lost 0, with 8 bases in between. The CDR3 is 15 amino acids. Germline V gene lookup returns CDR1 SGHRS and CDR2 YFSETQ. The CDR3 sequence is CASSPELSGANVLTF. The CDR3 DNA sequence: TGCGCCAGCAGCCCGGAACTCTCTGGGGCCAACGTCCTGACTTTC.

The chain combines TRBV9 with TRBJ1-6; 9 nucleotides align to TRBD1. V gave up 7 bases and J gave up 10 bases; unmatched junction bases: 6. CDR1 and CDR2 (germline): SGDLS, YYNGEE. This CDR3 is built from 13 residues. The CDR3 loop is CASRDRDGSPLHF. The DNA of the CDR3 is TGTGCCAGCCGGGACAGGGACGGGTCACCCCTCCACTTT.

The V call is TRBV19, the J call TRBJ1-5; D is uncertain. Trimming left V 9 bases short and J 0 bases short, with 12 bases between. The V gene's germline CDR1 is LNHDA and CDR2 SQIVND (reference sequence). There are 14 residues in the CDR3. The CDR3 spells CASRQQNSNQPQHF. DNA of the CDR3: TGTGCCAGCAGACAACAGAATAGCAATCAGCCCCAGCATTTT.

CDR3 coding DNA: TGTGCCAGTAGTATTGTTGGGAAGACAGATACGCAGTATTTT. This encodes CASSIVGKTDTQYF. The chain uses TRBV19 and TRBJ2-3; D is unresolved. Germline V lookup: CDR1 LNHDA, CDR2 SQIVND (reference sequence). The V end lost 3 bases, the J end lost 3 bases, and 10 bases lay between the germline ends. The CDR3 is 14 amino acids.

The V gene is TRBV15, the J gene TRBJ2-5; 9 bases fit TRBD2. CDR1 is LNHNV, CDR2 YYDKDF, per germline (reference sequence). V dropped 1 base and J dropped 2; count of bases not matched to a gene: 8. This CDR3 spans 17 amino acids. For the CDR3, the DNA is TGTGCCACCAGCAGAGGGGACTCTGCGGGAGGGCAAGAGACCCAGTACTTC. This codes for CATSRGDSAGGQETQYF.

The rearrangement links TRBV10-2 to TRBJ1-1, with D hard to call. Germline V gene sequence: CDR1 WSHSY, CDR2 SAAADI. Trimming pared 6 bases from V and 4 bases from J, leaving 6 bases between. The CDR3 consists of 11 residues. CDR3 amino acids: CASRTSTEAFF. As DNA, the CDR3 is TGCGCCAGCAGAACATCCACTGAAGCTTTCTTT.

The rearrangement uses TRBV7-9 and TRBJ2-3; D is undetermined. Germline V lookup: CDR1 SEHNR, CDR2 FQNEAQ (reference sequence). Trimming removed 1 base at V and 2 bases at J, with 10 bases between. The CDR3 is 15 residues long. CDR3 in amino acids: CASSLEGAFTDTQYF. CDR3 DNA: TGTGCCAGCAGCTTAGAGGGCGCGTTCACAGATACGCAGTATTTT.

As DNA, the CDR3 is TGTGCCAGCAGCCCCCCACCGGGGATCGGCTATGGCTACACCTTC. It yields the protein CASSPPPGIGYGYTF. The rearrangement uses TRBV28 and TRBJ1-2; D remains ambiguous. Germline assignment: CDR1 MDHEN and CDR2 SYDVKM. V was pared by 6 bases and J by 4 bases, with 18 bases between. The CDR3 length is 15 residues.

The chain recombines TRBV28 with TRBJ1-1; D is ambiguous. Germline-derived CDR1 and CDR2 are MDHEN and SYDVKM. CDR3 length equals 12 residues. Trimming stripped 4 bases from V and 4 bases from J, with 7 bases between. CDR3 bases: TGTGCCAGCAGTTCCCTACTCACTGAAGCTTTCTTT. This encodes CASSSLLTEAFF.

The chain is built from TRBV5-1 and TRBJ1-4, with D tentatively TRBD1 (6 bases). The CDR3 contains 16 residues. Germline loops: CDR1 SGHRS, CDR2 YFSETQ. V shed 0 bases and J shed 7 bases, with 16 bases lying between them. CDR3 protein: CASSLGVTGHLEKLFF. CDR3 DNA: TGCGCCAGCAGCTTGGGGGTGACAGGTCACCTTGAAAAACTGTTTTTT. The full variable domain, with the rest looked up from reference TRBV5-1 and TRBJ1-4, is KAGVTQTPRYLIKTRGQQVTLSCSPISGHRSVSWYQQTPGQGLQFLFEYFSETQRNKGNFPGRFSGRQFSNSRSEMNVSTLELGDSALYLCASSLGVTGHLEKLFFGSGTQLSVL.

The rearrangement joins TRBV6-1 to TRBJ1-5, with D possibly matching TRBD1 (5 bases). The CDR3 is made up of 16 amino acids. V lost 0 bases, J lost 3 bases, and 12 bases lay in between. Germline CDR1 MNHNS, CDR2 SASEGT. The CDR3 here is CASSEAETAYNQPQHF. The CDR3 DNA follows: TGTGCCAGCAGTGAAGCGGAGACAGCTTACAATCAGCCCCAGCATTTT.

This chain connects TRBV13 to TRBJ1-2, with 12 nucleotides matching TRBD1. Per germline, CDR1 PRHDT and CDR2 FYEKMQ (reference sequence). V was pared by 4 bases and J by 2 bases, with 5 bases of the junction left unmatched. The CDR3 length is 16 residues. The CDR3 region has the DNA TGTGCCAGCAGCTCAGGGGACAGGGGGCGCAACTATGGCTACACCTTC. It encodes CASSSGDRGRNYGYTF.

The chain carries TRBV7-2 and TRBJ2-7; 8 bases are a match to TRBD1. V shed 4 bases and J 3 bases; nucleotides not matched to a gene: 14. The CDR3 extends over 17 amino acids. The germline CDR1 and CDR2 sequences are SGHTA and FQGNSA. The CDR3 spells CASSYAVPDRGRYEQYF. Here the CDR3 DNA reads TGTGCCAGCAGCTACGCAGTGCCCGACAGGGGACGCTACGAGCAGTACTTC. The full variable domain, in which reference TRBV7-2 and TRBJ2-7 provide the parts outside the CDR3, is GAGVSQSPSNKVTEKGKDVELRCDPISGHTALYWYRQSLGQGLEFLIYFQGNSAPDKSGLPSDRFSAERTGGSVSTLTIQRTQQEDSAVYLCASSYAVPDRGRYEQYFGPGTRLTVT.

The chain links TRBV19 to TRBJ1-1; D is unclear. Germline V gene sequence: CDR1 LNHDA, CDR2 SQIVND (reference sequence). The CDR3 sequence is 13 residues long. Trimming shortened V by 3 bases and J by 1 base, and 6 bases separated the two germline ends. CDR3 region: CASSMYQNTEAFF. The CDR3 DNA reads TGTGCCAGTAGTATGTACCAGAACACTGAAGCTTTCTTT.

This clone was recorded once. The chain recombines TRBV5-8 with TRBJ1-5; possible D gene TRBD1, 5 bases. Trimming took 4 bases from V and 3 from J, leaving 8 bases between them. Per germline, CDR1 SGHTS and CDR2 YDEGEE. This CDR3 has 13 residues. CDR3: CASSRGFNQPQHF. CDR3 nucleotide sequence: TGTGCCAGCAGCCGGGGCTTCAATCAGCCCCAGCATTTT.

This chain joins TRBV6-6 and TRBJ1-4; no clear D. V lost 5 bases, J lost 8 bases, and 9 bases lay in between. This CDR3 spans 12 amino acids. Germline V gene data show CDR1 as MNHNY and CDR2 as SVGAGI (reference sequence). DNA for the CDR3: TGTGCCAGCAGTCCCCAAGGGGAAAAACTGTTTTTT. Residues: CASSPQGEKLFF.

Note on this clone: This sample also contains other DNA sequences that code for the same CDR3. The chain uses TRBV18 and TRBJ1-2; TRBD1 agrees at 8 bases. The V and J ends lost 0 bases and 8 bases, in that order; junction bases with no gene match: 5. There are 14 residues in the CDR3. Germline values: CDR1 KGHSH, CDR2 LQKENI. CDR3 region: CASSPPGDRGGYTF. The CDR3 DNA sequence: TGTGCCAGCTCACCACCGGGAGACAGGGGCGGCTACACCTTC.

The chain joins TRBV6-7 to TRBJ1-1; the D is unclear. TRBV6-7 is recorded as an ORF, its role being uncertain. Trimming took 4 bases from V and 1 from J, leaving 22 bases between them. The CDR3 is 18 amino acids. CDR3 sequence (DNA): TGTGCCAGCAGTTGGGGAGGTAACAGAGGTAGCTCGAACACTGAAGCTTTCTTT. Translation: CASSWGGNRGSSNTEAFF.

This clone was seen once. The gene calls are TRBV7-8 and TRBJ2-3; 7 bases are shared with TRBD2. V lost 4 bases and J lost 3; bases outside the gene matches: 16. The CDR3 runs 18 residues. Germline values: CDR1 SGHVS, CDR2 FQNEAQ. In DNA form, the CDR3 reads TGTGCCAGCAGCTCAATACCACACCAGCGGGGTTGGACAGATACGCAGTATTTT. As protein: CASSSIPHQRGWTDTQYF.

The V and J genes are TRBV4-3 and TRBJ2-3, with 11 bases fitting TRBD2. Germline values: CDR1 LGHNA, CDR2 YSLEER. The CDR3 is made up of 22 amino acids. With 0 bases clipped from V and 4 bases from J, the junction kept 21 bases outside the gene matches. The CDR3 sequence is CASSQEASGGPRDLGRADTQYF. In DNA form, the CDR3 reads TGCGCCAGCAGCCAAGAGGCTAGCGGGGGGCCCCGGGATCTCGGGAGAGCAGATACGCAGTATTTT.

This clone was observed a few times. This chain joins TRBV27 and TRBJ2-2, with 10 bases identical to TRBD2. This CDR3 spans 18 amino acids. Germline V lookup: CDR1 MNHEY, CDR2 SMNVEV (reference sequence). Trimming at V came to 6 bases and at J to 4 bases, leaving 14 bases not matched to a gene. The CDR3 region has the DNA TGTGCCAGCAGACGTACGGCTAGCGGGGGAGCGGGCACCGGGGAGCTGTTTTTT. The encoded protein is CASRRTASGGAGTGELFF.

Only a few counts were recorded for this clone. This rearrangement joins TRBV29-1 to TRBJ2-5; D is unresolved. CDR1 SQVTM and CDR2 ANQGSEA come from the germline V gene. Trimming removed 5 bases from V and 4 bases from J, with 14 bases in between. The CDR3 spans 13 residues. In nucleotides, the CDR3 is TGCAGCGTTAACCGGGCCCATGGAGAGACCCAGTACTTC. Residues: CSVNRAHGETQYF.

The CDR3 region has the DNA TGTGCCAGCAGTTTTCGGGACAGGGTTGTAGATACGCAGTATTTT. Protein product: CASSFRDRVVDTQYF. This chain links TRBV11-2 with TRBJ2-3; 9 nucleotides line up with TRBD1. Germline V gives CDR1 SGHAT, CDR2 FQNNGV. The CDR3 is made up of 15 amino acids. V shed 6 bases and J 5 bases; nucleotides not matched to a gene: 9.

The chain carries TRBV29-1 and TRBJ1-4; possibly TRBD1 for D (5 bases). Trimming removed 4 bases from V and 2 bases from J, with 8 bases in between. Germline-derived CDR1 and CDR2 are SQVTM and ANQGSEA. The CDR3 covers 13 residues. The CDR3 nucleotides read TGCAGCGTTGTGGGGGGTACTAATGAAAAACTGTTTTTT. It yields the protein CSVVGGTNEKLFF.

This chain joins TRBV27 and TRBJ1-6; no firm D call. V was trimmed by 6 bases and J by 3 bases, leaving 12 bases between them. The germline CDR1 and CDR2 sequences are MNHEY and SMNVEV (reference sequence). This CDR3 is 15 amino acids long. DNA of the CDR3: TGTGCCAGCAGGGGAGAGTTATACTATAATTCACCCCTCCACTTT. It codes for CASRGELYYNSPLHF.

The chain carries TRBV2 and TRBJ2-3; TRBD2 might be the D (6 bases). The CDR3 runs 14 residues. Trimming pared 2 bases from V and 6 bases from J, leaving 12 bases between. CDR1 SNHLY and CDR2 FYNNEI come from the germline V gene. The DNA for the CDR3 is TGTGCCAGCAGTGAAAGTACTAGCCGGGATACGCAGTATTTT. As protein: CASSESTSRDTQYF.